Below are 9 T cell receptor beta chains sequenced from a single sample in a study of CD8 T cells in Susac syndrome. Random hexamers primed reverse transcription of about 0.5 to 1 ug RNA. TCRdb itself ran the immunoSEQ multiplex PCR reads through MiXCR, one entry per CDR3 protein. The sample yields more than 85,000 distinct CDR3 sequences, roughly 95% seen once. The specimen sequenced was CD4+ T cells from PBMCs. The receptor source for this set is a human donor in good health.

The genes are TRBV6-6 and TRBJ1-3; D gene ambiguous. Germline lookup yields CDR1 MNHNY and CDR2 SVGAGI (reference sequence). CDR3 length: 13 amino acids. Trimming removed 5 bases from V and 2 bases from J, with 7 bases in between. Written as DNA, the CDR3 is TGTGCCAGCAGTCCGGAGACTGGAAACACCATATATTTT. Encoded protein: CASSPETGNTIYF.

The CDR3 DNA sequence: TGTGCCAGCAGTTTCCGGACAGGGGCAAATTCACCCCTCCACTTT. Translation gives CASSFRTGANSPLHF. The rearrangement joins TRBV12-3 or TRBV12-4 to TRBJ1-6; 9 bases align to TRBD1. The trim removed 3 bases at V and 7 bases at J, leaving 4 bases unmatched. The CDR3 is made up of 15 amino acids.

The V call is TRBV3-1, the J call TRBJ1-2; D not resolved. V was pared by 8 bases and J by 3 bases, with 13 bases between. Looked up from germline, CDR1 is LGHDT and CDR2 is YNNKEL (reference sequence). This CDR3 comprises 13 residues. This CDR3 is CASAAYTDYGYTF. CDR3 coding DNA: TGTGCCAGCGCAGCGTACACGGACTATGGCTACACCTTC.

This CDR3 is CASSLAGNQPQHF. CDR3 in DNA: TGTGCCAGCAGTTTAGCTGGTAATCAGCCCCAGCATTTT. This chain joins TRBV12-3 or TRBV12-4 and TRBJ1-5; D remains unclear. The germline V and J ends were trimmed by 0 bases and 4 bases, with 4 bases remaining between them. The CDR3 spans 13 residues.

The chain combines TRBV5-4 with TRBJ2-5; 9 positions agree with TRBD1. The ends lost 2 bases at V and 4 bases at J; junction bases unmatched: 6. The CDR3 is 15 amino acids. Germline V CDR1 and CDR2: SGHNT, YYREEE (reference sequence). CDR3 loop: CASSFGGTGRETQYF. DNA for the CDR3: TGTGCCAGCAGCTTTGGAGGGACAGGGCGAGAGACCCAGTACTTC. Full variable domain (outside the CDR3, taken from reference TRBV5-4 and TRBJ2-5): ETGVTQSPTHLIKTRGQQVTLRCSSQSGHNTVSWYQQALGQGPQFIFQYYREEENGRGNFPPRFSGLQFPNYSSELNVNALELDDSALYLCASSFGGTGRETQYFGPGTRLLVL.

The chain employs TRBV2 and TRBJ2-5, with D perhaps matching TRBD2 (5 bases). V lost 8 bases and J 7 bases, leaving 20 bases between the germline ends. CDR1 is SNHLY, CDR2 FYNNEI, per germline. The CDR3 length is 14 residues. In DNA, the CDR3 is TGTGCCAGCTGCGTAGCGTCGGGTGGAGGGACCCAGTACTTC. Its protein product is CASCVASGGGTQYF.

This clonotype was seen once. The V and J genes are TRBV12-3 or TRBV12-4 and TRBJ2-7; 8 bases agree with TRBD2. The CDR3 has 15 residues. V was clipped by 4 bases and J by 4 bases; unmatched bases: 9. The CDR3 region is CASSSGDSGKYEQYF. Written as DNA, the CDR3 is TGTGCCAGCAGTTCGGGAGATAGCGGGAAATACGAGCAGTACTTC.

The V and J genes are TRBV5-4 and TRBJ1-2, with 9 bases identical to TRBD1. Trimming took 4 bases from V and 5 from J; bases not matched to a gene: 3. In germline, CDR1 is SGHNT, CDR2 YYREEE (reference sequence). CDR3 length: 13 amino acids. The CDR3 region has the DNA TGTGCCAGCAGCCGGGACAGGGCATATGGCTACACCTTC. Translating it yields CASSRDRAYGYTF.

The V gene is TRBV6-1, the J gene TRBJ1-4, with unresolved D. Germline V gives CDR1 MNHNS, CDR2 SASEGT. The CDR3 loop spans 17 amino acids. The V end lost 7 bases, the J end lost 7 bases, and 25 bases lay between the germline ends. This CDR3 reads CASTPLTSSAFIEKLFF. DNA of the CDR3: TGTGCCAGCACCCCGCTGACATCCTCCGCGTTTATTGAAAAACTGTTTTTT.